The next 32 T cell receptor beta chains were all read from a single sample in a study of CD8+ T cells in alopecia areata. Specified treatment: oral pan-JAK inhibitor, 5-10 mg twice daily. Extraction of RNA preceded its reverse transcription into cDNA, which served as the sequencing template. Clones were read by immunoSEQ multiplex PCR, and TCRdb kept only the in-frame ones, dropping some. The sample yields more than 150,000 clones, roughly three fifths seen once. The sample was CD4+ T cells sorted from blood, taken at week 4, from a patient treated with tofacitinib. The receptor set was obtained from a human donor with alopecia areata.

The rearrangement uses TRBV5-1 and TRBJ1-6, with 7 bases aligning to TRBD1. Unmatched junction bases numbered 4, after V lost 2 bases and J lost 8 bases. This CDR3 spans 14 amino acids. The germline gives CDR1 SGHRS, CDR2 YFSETQ. CDR3 region: CASSLRQGDSPLHF. The CDR3 DNA follows: TGCGCCAGCAGCTTAAGACAGGGAGATTCACCCCTCCACTTT.

This clone was counted only a few times. This chain links TRBV19 with TRBJ2-7, with D maybe TRBD2 (5 bases). Germline lookup yields CDR1 LNHDA and CDR2 SQIVND (reference sequence). CDR3 length: 14 residues. The V and J ends lost 3 bases and 2 bases respectively, with 11 bases between them. The CDR3 is CASSIEFGTYEQYF. The CDR3 DNA reads as TGTGCCAGTAGTATTGAATTCGGGACCTACGAGCAGTACTTC.

The J gene is TRBJ2-7, the V gene TRBV11-2, with D uncertain. V lost 4 bases and J 4 bases, leaving 5 bases between the germline ends. Germline CDR1 reads SGHAT; CDR2 reads FQNNGV. There are 11 residues in the CDR3. The CDR3 loop is CASSSLYEQYF. Here the CDR3 DNA reads TGTGCCAGCAGCTCTTTATACGAGCAGTACTTC.

Only a few counts were recorded for this clone. CDR3 residues: CASSPGAGIAGRGQYF. As DNA, the CDR3 is TGTGCCAGCAGCCCAGGCGCGGGGATCGCGGGGAGAGGCCAGTACTTC. This chain joins TRBV7-2 and TRBJ2-5; D possibly corresponds to TRBD2 (6 bases). The V gene lost 5 bases and the J gene lost 10 bases, with 26 bases spanning the gap. Looked up from germline, CDR1 is SGHTA and CDR2 is FQGNSA. This CDR3 is built from 16 residues.

The V and J genes are TRBV10-3 and TRBJ1-1; D is unresolved. There are 12 residues in the CDR3. V gave up 11 bases and J gave up 4 bases, with 14 bases separating them. Germline assignment: CDR1 ENHRY and CDR2 SYGVKD. CDR3 in DNA: TGTGCCTCGGTGGACCGGACCACTGAAGCTTTCTTT. Its translation: CASVDRTTEAFF.

The V call is TRBV2, the J call TRBJ2-5, with TRBD1 matching 8 bases. The CDR3 extends over 15 amino acids. The trim removed 4 bases at V and 4 bases at J, leaving 8 bases unmatched. Germline V CDR1 and CDR2: SNHLY, FYNNEI. For the CDR3, the DNA is TGTGCCAGCAGTGGCCGAGGGACAGGACCAGAGACCCAGTACTTC. Its protein product is CASSGRGTGPETQYF.

This clone was picked up one time. Distinct nucleotide sequences in the sample also encode this CDR3. V usage is TRBV5-1 and J usage is TRBJ2-1; tentative D call: TRBD2 (5 bases). V gave up 3 bases and J gave up 5 bases, with 9 bases separating them. Germline V gene lookup returns CDR1 SGHRS and CDR2 YFSETQ. CDR3 length: 13 amino acids. The CDR3 loop is CASSSRGNNEQFF. CDR3 bases: TGCGCCAGCAGCTCCCGGGGAAACAATGAGCAGTTCTTC.

V is TRBV2 and J is TRBJ2-5, with 8 positions matching TRBD2. Per the germline V gene, CDR1 is SNHLY and CDR2 is FYNNEI. V lost 10 bases, J lost 4 bases, and 11 bases stayed unmatched. The CDR3 extends over 14 amino acids. DNA of the CDR3: TGTGCCACGAGGCGGGGGGCTTTGGGAGAGACCCAGTACTTC. It specifies CATRRGALGETQYF. Supplemented by reference TRBV2 and TRBJ2-5, the full variable domain reads EPEVTQTPSHQVTQMGQEVILRCVPISNHLYFYWYRQILGQKVEFLVSFYNNEISEKSEIFDDQFSVERPDGSNFTLKIRSTKLEDSAMYFCATRRGALGETQYFGPGTRLLVL.

The table lists this clone with a count of one. The CDR3 here is CSVESGTGPEAFF. The CDR3 nucleotides read TGCAGCGTTGAATCCGGGACAGGGCCTGAAGCTTTCTTT. The chain carries TRBV29-1 and TRBJ1-1, with 9 bases aligning to TRBD1. Germline V gene sequence: CDR1 SQVTM, CDR2 ANQGSEA. Trimming at V came to 2 bases and at J to 6 bases, leaving 4 bases not matched to a gene. The CDR3 covers 13 residues.

The rearrangement joins TRBV2 to TRBJ2-5, with D maybe TRBD1 (5 bases). The CDR3 sequence is 14 residues long. Germline lookup yields CDR1 SNHLY and CDR2 FYNNEI. The V end lost 7 bases, the J end lost 4 bases, and 16 bases lay between the germline ends. CDR3 in amino acids: CASKKAGSRETQYF. CDR3 DNA sequence: TGTGCCAGCAAGAAAGCAGGGTCCCGAGAGACCCAGTACTTC.

This chain links TRBV28 with TRBJ1-4; a weak D match, TRBD1 (5 bases). Germline V CDR1 and CDR2: MDHEN, SYDVKM. V lost 1 base, J lost 2 bases, and 5 bases lay in between. The CDR3 consists of 14 residues. The CDR3 DNA is TGTGCCAGCAGTTTATCAGGGACTAATGAAAAACTGTTTTTT. It specifies CASSLSGTNEKLFF. The whole variable domain, remainder taken from reference TRBV28 and TRBJ1-4, is DVKVTQSSRYLVKRTGEKVFLECVQDMDHENMFWYRQDPGLGLRLIYFSYDVKMKEKGDIPEGYSVSREKKERFSLILESASTNQTSMYLCASSLSGTNEKLFFGSGTQLSVL.

The chain links TRBV30 to TRBJ2-7; D possibly corresponds to TRBD2 (5 bases). The CDR3 totals 14 residues. The V and J ends lost 0 bases and 0 bases respectively, with 9 bases between them. Germline values: CDR1 GTSNPN, CDR2 SVGIG (reference sequence). The chain's CDR3 is CAWSVPGLSYEQYF. CDR3 nucleotides: TGTGCCTGGAGTGTACCCGGACTCTCCTACGAGCAGTACTTC.

The rearrangement links TRBV29-1 to TRBJ1-1, with D perhaps TRBD1 (6 bases). V gave up 6 bases and J gave up 9 bases, with 20 bases separating them. CDR3 length equals 13 residues. The germline V gene has CDR1 SQVTM and CDR2 ANQGSEA. The CDR3 bases are TGCAGCGTCAGGGACGGGGGCGAGCCTCAAGCTTTCTTT. Amino acid sequence: CSVRDGGEPQAFF.

This clone showed up just a few times. The chain combines TRBV29-1 with TRBJ2-3; D call uncertain. The CDR3 is 12 residues long. V gave up 5 bases and J gave up 4 bases, with 10 bases separating them. The germline V gene encodes CDR1 SQVTM and CDR2 ANQGSEA. The CDR3 DNA reads as TGCAGCGTTTCGTCAGGATCAGATACGCAGTATTTT. This sequence encodes CSVSSGSDTQYF.

The chain recombines TRBV30 with TRBJ1-6; TRBD1 is a possible D gene (6 bases). The CDR3 runs to 17 residues. V was clipped by 3 bases and J by 0 bases, with 15 bases between them. Germline V gene data show CDR1 as GTSNPN and CDR2 as SVGIG (reference sequence). CDR3 region: CAWRLSTGSSYNSPLHF. CDR3 in DNA: TGTGCCTGGAGACTATCAACAGGGAGCTCCTATAATTCACCCCTCCACTTT.

This clone came up a few times. The chain links TRBV28 to TRBJ2-6; 7 bases align to TRBD1. Germline CDR1 and CDR2: MDHEN and SYDVKM. The ends lost 3 bases at V and 2 bases at J; junction bases unmatched: 1. The CDR3 runs to 15 residues. The CDR3 sequence: CASSFTGAGANVLTF. CDR3 in DNA: TGTGCCAGCAGTTTCACAGGGGCTGGGGCCAACGTCCTGACTTTC.

The chain has TRBV30 and TRBJ2-3, with D possibly TRBD1 on 6 matching bases. This CDR3 contains 15 residues. V dropped 1 base and J dropped 2 bases, with 13 bases sitting between them. CDR1 is GTSNPN, CDR2 SVGIG, per germline (reference sequence). The CDR3 is CAWSERDKTTDTQYF. The CDR3 DNA follows: TGTGCCTGGAGTGAGAGGGACAAGACCACAGATACGCAGTATTTT.

This sequence joins TRBV25-1 and TRBJ2-3; D is uncertain. The CDR3 contains 12 residues. V gave up 4 bases and J gave up 2 bases, with 4 bases separating them. In germline, CDR1 is MGHDK, CDR2 SYGVNS. DNA of the CDR3: TGTGCCAGCAGTGGTCTCACAGATACGCAGTATTTT. This gives the protein CASSGLTDTQYF.

The chain carries TRBV28 and TRBJ1-5; 10 positions agree with TRBD1. After removal of 5 bases from V and 1 base from J, the junction contained 11 bases not matched to a gene. Looked up from germline, CDR1 is MDHEN and CDR2 is SYDVKM. CDR3 length equals 18 residues. The CDR3 protein is CASSPRQGARISNQPQHF. CDR3 bases: TGTGCCAGCAGTCCTCGACAGGGGGCGAGGATAAGCAATCAGCCCCAGCATTTT.

V and J are TRBV25-1 and TRBJ2-3, with a tentative D call TRBD2 (6 bases). The CDR3 loop spans 13 amino acids. Trimming removed 8 bases from V and 0 bases from J, with 9 bases in between. Germline CDR1 and CDR2: MGHDK and SYGVNS. The CDR3 DNA reads TGTGCCAGCGGAGGGCGTAGCACAGATACGCAGTATTTT. The encoded protein is CASGGRSTDTQYF.

The rearrangement links TRBV6-5 to TRBJ2-7, with a possible D match to TRBD1 (6 bases). This CDR3 region has 13 residues. Germline CDR1 MNHEY, CDR2 SVGAGI. With 5 bases removed from V and 0 bases from J, the gap between germline ends came to 8 bases. In DNA, the CDR3 is TGTGCCAGCAGTGGACAGATCTCCTACGAGCAGTACTTC. Amino acids: CASSGQISYEQYF.

The chain carries TRBV7-2 and TRBJ2-1, with D perhaps TRBD1 (6 bases). Trimming removed 8 bases at V and 1 base at J, with 18 bases between. CDR3 length: 16 amino acids. Germline V lookup: CDR1 SGHTA, CDR2 FQGNSA. The CDR3 sequence: CASGPRGFRSYNEQFF. In DNA form, the CDR3 reads TGTGCCAGCGGCCCCAGGGGTTTTAGGTCCTACAATGAGCAGTTCTTC.

The chain has TRBV30 and TRBJ1-2; D is perhaps TRBD1 (5 bases). V lost 1 base to trimming and J lost 5 bases, with 14 bases between them. This CDR3 is 14 amino acids long. In germline, CDR1 is GTSNPN, CDR2 SVGIG (reference sequence). CDR3 nucleotide sequence: TGTGCCTGGAGTGGAGGGGACGAATTGTATGGCTACACCTTC. This sequence encodes CAWSGGDELYGYTF.

Remarks on this clone: This CDR3 is also generated by other DNA sequences in the sample. The J gene is TRBJ2-5, the V gene TRBV5-1; D call uncertain. CDR3 size: 11 residues. Per the germline V gene, CDR1 is SGHRS and CDR2 is YFSETQ. V was cut by 3 bases and J by 0 bases, with 0 bases left in between. The CDR3 reads CASSYQETQYF. Here the CDR3 DNA reads TGCGCCAGCAGCTACCAAGAGACCCAGTACTTC. Filled out from reference TRBV5-1 and TRBJ2-5, the complete variable domain reads KAGVTQTPRYLIKTRGQQVTLSCSPISGHRSVSWYQQTPGQGLQFLFEYFSETQRNKGNFPGRFSGRQFSNSRSEMNVSTLELGDSALYLCASSYQETQYFGPGTRLLVL.

The chain joins TRBV29-1 to TRBJ1-1; tentatively, D is TRBD1 (6 bases). Germline V gene sequence: CDR1 SQVTM, CDR2 ANQGSEA. The length of the CDR3 is 13 residues. The V and J ends lost 3 bases and 1 base respectively, with 9 bases between them. The CDR3 DNA sequence: TGCAGCGTTGATAACAGGGCGAACACTGAAGCTTTCTTT. This gives the protein CSVDNRANTEAFF.

In DNA, the CDR3 is TGCAGCGCCGTCCGGGACAGGGGTGAAAAACTGTTTTTT. This gives the protein CSAVRDRGEKLFF. The chain combines TRBV29-1 with TRBJ1-4; TRBD1 aligns across 10 bases. This CDR3 region has 13 residues. Germline V gives CDR1 SQVTM, CDR2 ANQGSEA. Losses at the gene ends were 7 bases for V and 7 bases for J; bases not matched to a gene: 6.

The gene calls are TRBV5-1 and TRBJ1-1; D is unclear. CDR3 length: 12 residues. CDR1 SGHRS and CDR2 YFSETQ come from the germline V gene. V shed 6 bases and J shed 1 base, with 7 bases lying between them. The DNA for the CDR3 is TGCGCCAGCACTGAGGGGAACACTGAAGCTTTCTTT. Protein product: CASTEGNTEAFF.

This clone has only a few counts. The rearrangement links TRBV6-1 to TRBJ1-4; 7 nucleotides agree with TRBD1. Germline trimming cut 10 bases from V and 2 bases from J; bases unmatched to any gene: 10. Per germline, CDR1 MNHNS and CDR2 SASEGT. The CDR3 consists of 15 residues. CDR3 in DNA: TGTGCCACCGCGACAGGGTTGGCGACTAATGAAAAACTGTTTTTT. This gives the protein CATATGLATNEKLFF.

The chain recombines TRBV20-1 with TRBJ1-6; D call uncertain. CDR3 length: 11 residues. The ends were cut back, 6 bases at V and 5 bases at J, with 5 bases in the middle. In germline, CDR1 is DFQATT, CDR2 SNEGSKA (reference sequence). The CDR3 bases are TGCAGTGCGGACGATAATTCACCCCTCCACTTT. Amino acid sequence: CSADDNSPLHF.

The chain carries TRBV10-3 and TRBJ2-5; 7 bases are a match to TRBD1. Losses at the gene ends were 7 bases for V and 3 bases for J; bases not matched to a gene: 5. The CDR3 loop spans 13 amino acids. Germline assignment: CDR1 ENHRY and CDR2 SYGVKD. As DNA, the CDR3 is TGTGCCATCAAAGGGACAGCCGAAGAGACCCAGTACTTC. Protein product: CAIKGTAEETQYF.

This clone has only a few counts. The genes are TRBV15 and TRBJ1-4; D perhaps matches TRBD1 (5 bases). The CDR3 consists of 15 residues. Germline V gives CDR1 LNHNV, CDR2 YYDKDF (reference sequence). Trimming took 3 bases from V and 5 from J, leaving 13 bases between them. CDR3: CATSRTTGENEKLFF. The DNA for the CDR3 is TGTGCCACCAGCAGGACCACAGGAGAAAATGAAAAACTGTTTTTT.

This chain links TRBV27 with TRBJ2-1; perhaps TRBD2 as D (7 bases). Germline CDR1 is MNHEY and CDR2 is SMNVEV (reference sequence). CDR3 size: 16 residues. The V and J ends lost 5 bases and 2 bases respectively, with 16 bases between them. In nucleotides, the CDR3 is TGTGCCAGCAGTGCCGCGAGGGGGGGCACCTACAATGAGCAGTTCTTC. As protein: CASSAARGGTYNEQFF.